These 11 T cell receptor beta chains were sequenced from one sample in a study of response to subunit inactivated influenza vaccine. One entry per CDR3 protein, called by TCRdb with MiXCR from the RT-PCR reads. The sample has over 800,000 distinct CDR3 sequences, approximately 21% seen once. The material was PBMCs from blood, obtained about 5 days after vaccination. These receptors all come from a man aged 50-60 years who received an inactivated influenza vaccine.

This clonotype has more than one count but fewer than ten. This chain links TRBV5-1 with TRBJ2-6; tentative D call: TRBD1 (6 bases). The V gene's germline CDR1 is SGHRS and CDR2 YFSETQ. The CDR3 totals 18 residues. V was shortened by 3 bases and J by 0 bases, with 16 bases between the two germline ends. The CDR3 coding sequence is TGCGCCAGCAGCTGGAAGACAGGTACCTCCTCTGGGGCCAACGTCCTGACTTTC. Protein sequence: CASSWKTGTSSGANVLTF. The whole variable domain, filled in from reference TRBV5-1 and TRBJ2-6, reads KAGVTQTPRYLIKTRGQQVTLSCSPISGHRSVSWYQQTPGQGLQFLFEYFSETQRNKGNFPGRFSGRQFSNSRSEMNVSTLELGDSALYLCASSWKTGTSSGANVLTFGAGSRLTVL.

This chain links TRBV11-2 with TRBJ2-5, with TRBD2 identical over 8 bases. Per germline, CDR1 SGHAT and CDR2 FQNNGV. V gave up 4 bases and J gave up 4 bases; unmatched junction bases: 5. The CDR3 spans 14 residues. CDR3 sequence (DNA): TGTGCCAGCAGCTCCGGACTAGCCAGAGAGACCCAGTACTTC. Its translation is CASSSGLARETQYF.

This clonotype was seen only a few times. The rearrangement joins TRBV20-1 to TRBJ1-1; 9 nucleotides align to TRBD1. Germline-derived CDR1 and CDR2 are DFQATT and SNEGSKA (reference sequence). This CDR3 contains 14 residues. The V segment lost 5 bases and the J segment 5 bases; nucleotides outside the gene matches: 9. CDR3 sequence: CSASQGARSTEAFF. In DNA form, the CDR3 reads TGCAGTGCTTCACAGGGGGCGCGGAGTACTGAAGCTTTCTTT.

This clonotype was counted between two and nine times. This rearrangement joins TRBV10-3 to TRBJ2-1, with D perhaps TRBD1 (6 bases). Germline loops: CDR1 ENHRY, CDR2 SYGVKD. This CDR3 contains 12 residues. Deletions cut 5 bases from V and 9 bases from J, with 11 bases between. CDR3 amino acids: CAISKLDSEQFF. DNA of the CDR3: TGTGCCATCAGTAAGCTGGACAGTGAGCAGTTCTTC.

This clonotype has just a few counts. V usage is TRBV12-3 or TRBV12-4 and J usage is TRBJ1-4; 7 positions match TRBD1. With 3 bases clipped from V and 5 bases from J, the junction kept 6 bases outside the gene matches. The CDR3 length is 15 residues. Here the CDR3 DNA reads TGTGCCAGCAGTTTTGTCGGACAGGAGAATGAAAAACTGTTTTTT. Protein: CASSFVGQENEKLFF.

This CDR3 is CATSDSTDHREQYF. Written as DNA, the CDR3 is TGTGCCACCAGTGATTCGACTGACCATAGAGAGCAGTACTTC. The chain couples TRBV24-1 to TRBJ2-7; D ambiguous. V was cut by 2 bases and J by 7 bases, with 14 bases left in between. The CDR3 consists of 14 residues. Germline CDR1 is KGHDR and CDR2 is SFDVKD.

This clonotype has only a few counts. Here the CDR3 DNA reads TGCGCCAGCAGCTTACAAGCGGGAGGGCCCTTAGGAGATACGCAGTATTTT. It translates to CASSLQAGGPLGDTQYF. This sequence joins TRBV5-1 and TRBJ2-3; 10 bases are a match to TRBD2. CDR1 SGHRS and CDR2 YFSETQ come from the germline V gene. The J segment lost 5 bases and the V segment lost 2 bases, leaving 11 bases of the junction unmatched. The CDR3 contains 17 residues.

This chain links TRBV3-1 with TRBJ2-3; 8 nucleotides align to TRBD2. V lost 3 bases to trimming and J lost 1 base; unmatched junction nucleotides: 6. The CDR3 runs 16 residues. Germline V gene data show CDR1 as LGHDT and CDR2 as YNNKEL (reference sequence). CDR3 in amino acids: CASSQGPSGRTDTQYF. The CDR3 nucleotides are TGTGCCAGCAGCCAGGGGCCTAGCGGGCGCACAGATACGCAGTATTTT.

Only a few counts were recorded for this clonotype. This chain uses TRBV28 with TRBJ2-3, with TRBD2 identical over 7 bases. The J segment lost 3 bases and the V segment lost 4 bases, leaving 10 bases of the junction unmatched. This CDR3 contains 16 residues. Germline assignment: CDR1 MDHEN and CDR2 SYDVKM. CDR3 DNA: TGTGCCAGCAGTTCACTGAGCGGGGCGGGGACAGATACGCAGTATTTT. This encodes CASSSLSGAGTDTQYF. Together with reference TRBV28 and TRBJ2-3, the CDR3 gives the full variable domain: DVKVTQSSRYLVKRTGEKVFLECVQDMDHENMFWYRQDPGLGLRLIYFSYDVKMKEKGDIPEGYSVSREKKERFSLILESASTNQTSMYLCASSSLSGAGTDTQYFGPGTRLTVL.

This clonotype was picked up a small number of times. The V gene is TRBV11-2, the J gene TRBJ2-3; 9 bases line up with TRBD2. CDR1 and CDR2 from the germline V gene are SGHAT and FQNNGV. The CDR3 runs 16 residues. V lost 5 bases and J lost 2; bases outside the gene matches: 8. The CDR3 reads CASSPILAGPTDTQYF. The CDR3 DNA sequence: TGTGCCAGCAGCCCCATCCTAGCGGGGCCCACAGATACGCAGTATTTT.

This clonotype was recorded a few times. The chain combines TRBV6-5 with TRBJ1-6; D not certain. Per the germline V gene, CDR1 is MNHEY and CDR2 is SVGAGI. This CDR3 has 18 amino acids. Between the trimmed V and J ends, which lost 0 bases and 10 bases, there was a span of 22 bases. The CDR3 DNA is TGTGCCAGCAGTTACTCCCCATCCCCCGTGGGAAGCTCATCACCCCTCCACTTT. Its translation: CASSYSPSPVGSSSPLHF.